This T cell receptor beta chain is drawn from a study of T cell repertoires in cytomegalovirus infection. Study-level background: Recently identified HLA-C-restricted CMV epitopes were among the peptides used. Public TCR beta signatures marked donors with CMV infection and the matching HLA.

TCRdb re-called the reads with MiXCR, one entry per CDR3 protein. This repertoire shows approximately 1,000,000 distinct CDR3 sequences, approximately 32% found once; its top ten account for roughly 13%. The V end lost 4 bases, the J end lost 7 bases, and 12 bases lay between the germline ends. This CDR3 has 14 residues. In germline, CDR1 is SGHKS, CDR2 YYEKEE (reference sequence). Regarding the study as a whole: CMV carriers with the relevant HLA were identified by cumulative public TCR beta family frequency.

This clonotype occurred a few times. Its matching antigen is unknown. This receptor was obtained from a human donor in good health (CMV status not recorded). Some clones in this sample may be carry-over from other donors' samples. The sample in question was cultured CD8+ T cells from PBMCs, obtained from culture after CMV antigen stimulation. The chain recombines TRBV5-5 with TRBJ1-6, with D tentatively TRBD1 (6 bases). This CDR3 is CASSDPGENSPLHF. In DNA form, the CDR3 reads TGTGCCAGCAGCGACCCAGGGGAAAATTCACCCCTCCACTTT.